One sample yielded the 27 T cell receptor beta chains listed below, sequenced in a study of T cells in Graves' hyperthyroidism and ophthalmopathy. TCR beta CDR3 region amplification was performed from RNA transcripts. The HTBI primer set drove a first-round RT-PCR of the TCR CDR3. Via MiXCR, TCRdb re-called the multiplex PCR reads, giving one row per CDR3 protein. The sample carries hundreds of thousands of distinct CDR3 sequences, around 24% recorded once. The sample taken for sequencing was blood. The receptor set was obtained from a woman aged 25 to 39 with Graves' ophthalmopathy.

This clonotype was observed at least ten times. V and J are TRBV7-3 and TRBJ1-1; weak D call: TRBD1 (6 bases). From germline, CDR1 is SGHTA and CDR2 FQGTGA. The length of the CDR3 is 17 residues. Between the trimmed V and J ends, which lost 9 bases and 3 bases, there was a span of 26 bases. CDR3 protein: CARLRRGGVLMDTEAFF. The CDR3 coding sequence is TGTGCCAGACTCCGTAGGGGGGGCGTGTTAATGGACACTGAAGCTTTCTTT.

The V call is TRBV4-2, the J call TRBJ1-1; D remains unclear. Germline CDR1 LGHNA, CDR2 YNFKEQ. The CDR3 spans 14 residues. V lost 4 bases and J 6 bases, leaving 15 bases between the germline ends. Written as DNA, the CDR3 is TGTGCCAGCAGCCTAGGGTCGGTCGATTCTGAAGCTTTCTTT. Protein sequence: CASSLGSVDSEAFF.

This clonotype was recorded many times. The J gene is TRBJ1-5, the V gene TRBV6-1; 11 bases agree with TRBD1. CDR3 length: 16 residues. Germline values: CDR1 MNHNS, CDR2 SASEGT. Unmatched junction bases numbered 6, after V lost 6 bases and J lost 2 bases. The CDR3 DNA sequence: TGTGCCAGCAGACCTATGGGACAGGGGGGCAATCAGCCCCAGCATTTT. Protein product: CASRPMGQGGNQPQHF.

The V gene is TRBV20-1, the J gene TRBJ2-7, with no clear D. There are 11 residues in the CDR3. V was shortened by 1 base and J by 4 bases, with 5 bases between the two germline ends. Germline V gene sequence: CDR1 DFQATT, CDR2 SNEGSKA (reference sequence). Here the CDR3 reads CSARVVYEQYF. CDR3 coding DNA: TGCAGTGCTAGAGTAGTTTACGAGCAGTACTTC.

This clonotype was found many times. In DNA form, the CDR3 reads TGCAGTGCTAGAGATATGGGACAGGGGGCGTATAGCAATCAGCCCCAGCATTTT. Amino acids: CSARDMGQGAYSNQPQHF. The chain combines TRBV20-1 with TRBJ1-5, with 12 positions matching TRBD1. Germline CDR1 reads DFQATT; CDR2 reads SNEGSKA (reference sequence). This CDR3 comprises 18 residues. The ends lost 0 bases at V and 0 bases at J; junction bases unmatched: 6.

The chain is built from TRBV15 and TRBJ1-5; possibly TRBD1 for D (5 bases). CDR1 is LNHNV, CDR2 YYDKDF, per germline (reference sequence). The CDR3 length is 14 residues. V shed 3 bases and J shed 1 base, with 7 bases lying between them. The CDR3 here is CATSSTGSNQPQHF. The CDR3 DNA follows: TGTGCCACCAGCAGCACAGGAAGCAATCAGCCCCAGCATTTT.

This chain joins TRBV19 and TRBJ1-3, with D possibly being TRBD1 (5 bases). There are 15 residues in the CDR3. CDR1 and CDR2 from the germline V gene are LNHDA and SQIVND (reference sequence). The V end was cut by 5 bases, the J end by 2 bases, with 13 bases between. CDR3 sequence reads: CASSSPSRAGNTIYF. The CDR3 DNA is TGTGCCAGTAGTTCCCCAAGCAGGGCTGGAAACACCATATATTTT. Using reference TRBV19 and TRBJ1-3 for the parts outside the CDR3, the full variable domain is DGGITQSPKYLFRKEGQNVTLSCEQNLNHDAMYWYRQDPGQGLRLIYYSQIVNDFQKGDIAEGYSVSREKKESFPLTVTSAQKNPTAFYLCASSSPSRAGNTIYFGEGSWLTVV.

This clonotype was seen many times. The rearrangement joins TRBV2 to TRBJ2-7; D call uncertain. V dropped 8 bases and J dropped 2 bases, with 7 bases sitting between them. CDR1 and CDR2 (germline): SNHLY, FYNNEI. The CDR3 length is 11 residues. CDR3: CASGFPYEQYF. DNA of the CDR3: TGTGCCAGCGGATTCCCCTACGAGCAGTACTTC.

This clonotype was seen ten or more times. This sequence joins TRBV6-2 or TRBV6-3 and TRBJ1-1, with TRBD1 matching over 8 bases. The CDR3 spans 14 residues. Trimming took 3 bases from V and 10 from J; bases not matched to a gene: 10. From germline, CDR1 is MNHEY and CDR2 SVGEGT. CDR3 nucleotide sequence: TGTGCCAGCAGTTATCTTAGGTCAGGGGGCCGAGCTTTCTTT. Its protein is CASSYLRSGGRAFF.

The DNA for the CDR3 is TGTGCCAGTAGTAGCCTCGCGCTCCAAGAGACCCAGTACTTC. Residues: CASSSLALQETQYF. V is TRBV19 and J is TRBJ2-5; no clear D. Germline V CDR1 and CDR2: LNHDA, SQIVND (reference sequence). V gave up 4 bases and J gave up 1 base, with 10 bases separating them. The CDR3 extends over 14 amino acids.

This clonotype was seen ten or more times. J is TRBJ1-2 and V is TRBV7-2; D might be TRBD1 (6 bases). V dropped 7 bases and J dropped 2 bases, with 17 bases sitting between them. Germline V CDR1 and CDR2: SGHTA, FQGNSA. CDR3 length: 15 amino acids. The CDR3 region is CASTPSTGNNYGYTF. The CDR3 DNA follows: TGTGCCAGCACCCCGTCCACAGGGAACAACTATGGCTACACCTTC.

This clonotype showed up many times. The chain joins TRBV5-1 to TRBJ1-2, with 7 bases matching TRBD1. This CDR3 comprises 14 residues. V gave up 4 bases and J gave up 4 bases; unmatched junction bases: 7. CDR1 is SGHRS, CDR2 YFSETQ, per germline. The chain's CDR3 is CASSPGQHLYGYTF. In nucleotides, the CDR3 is TGCGCCAGCAGCCCGGGACAGCACCTCTATGGCTACACCTTC.

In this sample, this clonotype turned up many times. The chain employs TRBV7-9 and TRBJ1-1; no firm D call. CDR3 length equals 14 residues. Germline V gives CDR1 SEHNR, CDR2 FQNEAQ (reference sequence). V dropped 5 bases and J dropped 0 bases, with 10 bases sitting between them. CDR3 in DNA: TGTGCCAGCAGCCCCCGTATAATGAACACTGAAGCTTTCTTT. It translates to CASSPRIMNTEAFF. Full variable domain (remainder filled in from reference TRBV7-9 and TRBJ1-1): DTGVSQNPRHKITKRGQNVTFRCDPISEHNRLYWYRQTLGQGPEFLTYFQNEAQLEKSRLLSDRFSAERPKGSFSTLEIQRTEQGDSAMYLCASSPRIMNTEAFFGQGTRLTVV.

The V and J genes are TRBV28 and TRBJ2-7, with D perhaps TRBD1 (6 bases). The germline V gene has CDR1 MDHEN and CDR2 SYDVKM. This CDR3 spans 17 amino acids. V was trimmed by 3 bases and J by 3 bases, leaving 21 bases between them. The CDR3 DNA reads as TGTGCCAGCAGTTTTCGACCCACAGGGCTTGCTTGCTACGAGCAGTACTTC. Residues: CASSFRPTGLACYEQYF.

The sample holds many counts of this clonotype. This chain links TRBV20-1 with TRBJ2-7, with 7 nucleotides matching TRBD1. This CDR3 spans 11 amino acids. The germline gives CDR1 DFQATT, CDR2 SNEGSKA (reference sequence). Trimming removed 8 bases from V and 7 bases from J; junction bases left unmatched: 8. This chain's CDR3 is CSSTGSGEQYF. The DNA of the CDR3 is TGCAGTTCGACAGGGTCGGGGGAGCAGTACTTC.

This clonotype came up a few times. The CDR3 here is CSARRLTYEQYF. DNA of the CDR3: TGCAGTGCTAGACGACTAACCTACGAGCAGTACTTC. V gene TRBV20-1 combines with J gene TRBJ2-7; maybe TRBD2 (5 bases). This CDR3 contains 12 residues. Deletions cut 2 bases from V and 2 bases from J, with 7 bases between. Germline V gene sequence: CDR1 DFQATT, CDR2 SNEGSKA (reference sequence).

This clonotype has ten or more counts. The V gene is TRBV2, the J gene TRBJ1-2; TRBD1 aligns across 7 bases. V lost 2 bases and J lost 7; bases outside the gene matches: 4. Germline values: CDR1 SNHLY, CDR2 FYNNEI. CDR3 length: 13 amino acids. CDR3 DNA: TGTGCCAGCAGTGAAACACCAGGGGGTGGCTACACCTTC. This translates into CASSETPGGGYTF.

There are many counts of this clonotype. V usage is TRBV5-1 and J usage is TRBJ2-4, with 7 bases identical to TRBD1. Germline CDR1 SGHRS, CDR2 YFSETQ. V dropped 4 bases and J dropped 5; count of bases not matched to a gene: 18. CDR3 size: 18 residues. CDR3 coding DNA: TGCGCCAGCAGCCGAAGCTCCGGTACAGGGGAATCTGAAAACATTCAGTACTTC. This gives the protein CASSRSSGTGESENIQYF.

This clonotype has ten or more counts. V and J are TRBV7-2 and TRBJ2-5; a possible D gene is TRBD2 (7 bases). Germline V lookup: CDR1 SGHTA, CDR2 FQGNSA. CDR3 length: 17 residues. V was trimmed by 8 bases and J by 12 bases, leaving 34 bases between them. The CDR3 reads CASAPRGRRGTQWGEYF. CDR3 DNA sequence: TGTGCCAGCGCACCCCGGGGGAGGCGGGGGACACAATGGGGGGAGTACTTC.

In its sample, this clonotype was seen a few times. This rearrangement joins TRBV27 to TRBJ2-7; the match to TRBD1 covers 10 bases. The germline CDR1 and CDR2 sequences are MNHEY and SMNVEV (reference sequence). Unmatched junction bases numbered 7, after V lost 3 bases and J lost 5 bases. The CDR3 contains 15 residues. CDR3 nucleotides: TGTGCCAGCAGTTTCAGACAGGGGGCAATTGACGAGCAGTACTTC. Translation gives CASSFRQGAIDEQYF.

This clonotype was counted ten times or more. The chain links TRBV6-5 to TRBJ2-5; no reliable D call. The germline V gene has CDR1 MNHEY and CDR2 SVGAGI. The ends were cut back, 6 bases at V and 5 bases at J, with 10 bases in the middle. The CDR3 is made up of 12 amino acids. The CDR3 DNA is TGTGCCAGCAGAATAGAAGGGGAGACCCAGTACTTC. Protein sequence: CASRIEGETQYF.

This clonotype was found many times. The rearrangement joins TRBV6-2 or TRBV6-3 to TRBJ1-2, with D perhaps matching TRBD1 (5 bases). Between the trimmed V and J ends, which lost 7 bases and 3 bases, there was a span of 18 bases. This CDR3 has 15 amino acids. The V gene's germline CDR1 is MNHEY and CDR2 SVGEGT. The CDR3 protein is CASKTQGGNDYGYTF. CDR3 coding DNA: TGTGCCAGCAAAACCCAGGGAGGGAACGACTATGGCTACACCTTC.

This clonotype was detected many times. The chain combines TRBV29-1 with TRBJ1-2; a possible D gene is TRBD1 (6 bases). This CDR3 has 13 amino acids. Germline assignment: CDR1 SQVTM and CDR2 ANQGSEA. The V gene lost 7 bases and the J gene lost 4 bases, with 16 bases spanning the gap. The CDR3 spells CSARVGAGYGYTF. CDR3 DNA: TGCAGCGCCCGAGTGGGGGCCGGCTATGGCTACACCTTC.

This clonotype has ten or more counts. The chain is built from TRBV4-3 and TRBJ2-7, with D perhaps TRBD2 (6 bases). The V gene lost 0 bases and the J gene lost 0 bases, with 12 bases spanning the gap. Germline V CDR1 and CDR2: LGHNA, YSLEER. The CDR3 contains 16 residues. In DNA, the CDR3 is TGCGCCAGCAGCCAAGATCGGGAGTCAGGCTCCTACGAGCAGTACTTC. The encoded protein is CASSQDRESGSYEQYF.

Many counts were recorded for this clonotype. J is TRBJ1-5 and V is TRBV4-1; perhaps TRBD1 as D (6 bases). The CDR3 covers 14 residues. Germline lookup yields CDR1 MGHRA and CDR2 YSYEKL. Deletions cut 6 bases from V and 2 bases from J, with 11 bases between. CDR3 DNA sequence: TGCGCCAGCAGGCCGACAGGACGCAATCAGCCCCAGCATTTT. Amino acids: CASRPTGRNQPQHF.

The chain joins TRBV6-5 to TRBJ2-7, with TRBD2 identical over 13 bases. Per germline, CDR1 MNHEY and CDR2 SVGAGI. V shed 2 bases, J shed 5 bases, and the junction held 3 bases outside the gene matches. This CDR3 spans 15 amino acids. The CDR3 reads CASSYRTSGGNEQYF. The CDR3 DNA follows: TGTGCCAGCAGTTACCGGACTAGCGGGGGAAACGAGCAGTACTTC.

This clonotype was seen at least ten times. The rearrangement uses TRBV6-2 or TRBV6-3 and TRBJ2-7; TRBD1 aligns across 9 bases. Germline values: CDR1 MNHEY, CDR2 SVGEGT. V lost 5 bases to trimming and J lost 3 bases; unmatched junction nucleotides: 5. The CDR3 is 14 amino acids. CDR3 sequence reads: CASSRTGVIYEQYF. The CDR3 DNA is TGTGCCAGCAGTCGGACAGGGGTAATCTACGAGCAGTACTTC.